This entry lists 19 T cell receptor beta chains sequenced from one sample in a study of Ad26.COV2.S vaccination and SARS-CoV-2 variants. The protocol was immunoSEQ multiplex PCR, while the TCRdb copy is restricted to in-frame clones and leaves out a portion. This sample carries about 420,000 clones, approximately 88% of them seen once, and the ten largest clones take roughly 4%. Indicated treatment: 15 to 20 received Ad26.COV2.S at low or high dose, single or two shots; about five received placebo; per-sample allocation not given. Specimens were obtained on day 63 following the first vaccine or placebo injection. The sample here was peripheral blood, taken in a trial of Ad26.COV2.S vaccine versus placebo. These receptors all stem from a person between 18 and 65 years old who received the Ad26.COV2.S COVID-19 vaccine or a placebo.

This chain links TRBV4-2 with TRBJ1-3; possibly TRBD1 for D (5 bases). The V and J ends lost 1 base and 0 bases respectively, with 25 bases between them. CDR3 length equals 21 residues. Germline V CDR1 and CDR2: LGHNA, YNFKEQ. CDR3 loop: CASSQGERGRVAASSGNTIYF. The CDR3 region has the DNA TGTGCCAGCAGCCAAGGGGAGAGGGGACGGGTCGCAGCGAGCTCTGGAAACACCATATATTTT.

V gene TRBV9 combines with J gene TRBJ2-2, with 7 bases that match TRBD2. Germline V gives CDR1 SGDLS, CDR2 YYNGEE. V was clipped by 1 base and J by 0 bases; unmatched bases: 3. This CDR3 spans 16 amino acids. The CDR3 loop reads CASSVSGTTNTGELFF. CDR3 in DNA: TGTGCCAGCAGCGTATCCGGGACTACGAACACCGGGGAGCTGTTTTTT.

Regarding this clone: Different DNA sequences within this sample yield the same CDR3. The V and J genes are TRBV28 and TRBJ2-6; D ambiguous. Germline V CDR1 and CDR2: MDHEN, SYDVKM. V lost 7 bases, J lost 1 base, and 8 bases lay in between. The CDR3 is 14 amino acids. The CDR3 DNA reads TGTGCCAGCATTTCTCCGTCTGGGGCCAACGTCCTGACTTTC. It translates to CASISPSGANVLTF.

V and J are TRBV7-2 and TRBJ1-6; D not certain. V dropped 0 bases and J dropped 10 bases, with 22 bases sitting between them. Per germline, CDR1 SGHTA and CDR2 FQGNSA. The CDR3 totals 18 residues. CDR3 in DNA: TGTGCCAGCAGCTTAGCCCGACGTCAGACCCTTTTTGGCTCACCCCTCCACTTT. It codes for CASSLARRQTLFGSPLHF.

This clone was picked up one time. The genes are TRBV15 and TRBJ2-7; 10 bases line up with TRBD1. The CDR3 contains 14 residues. Germline CDR1 and CDR2: LNHNV and YYDKDF (reference sequence). The J segment lost 2 bases and the V segment lost 3 bases, leaving 1 base of the junction unmatched. CDR3 region: CATSRDRGAYEQYF. The CDR3, as DNA: TGTGCCACCAGCAGGGACAGGGGGGCCTACGAGCAGTACTTC.

This clone was seen only once. The chain links TRBV6-6 to TRBJ1-2, with D possibly being TRBD1 (5 bases). CDR1 is MNHNY, CDR2 SVGAGI, per germline (reference sequence). The CDR3 consists of 14 residues. Trimming removed 4 bases from V and 8 bases from J, with 17 bases in between. The CDR3 loop is CASSLLAGDQGYTF. Here the CDR3 DNA reads TGTGCCAGCAGTTTACTGGCGGGGGATCAGGGCTACACCTTC.

The genes are TRBV24-1 and TRBJ1-5; D may be TRBD1 (5 bases). The V end was cut by 1 base, the J end by 7 bases, with 13 bases between. The CDR3 is 15 amino acids. The germline V gene has CDR1 KGHDR and CDR2 SFDVKD. CDR3 loop: CATSDFGGPQQPQHF. As DNA, the CDR3 is TGTGCCACCAGTGATTTCGGGGGACCCCAACAGCCCCAGCATTTT.

This clone was detected a few times. The chain carries TRBV6-5 and TRBJ2-7, with a possible D match to TRBD1 (5 bases). CDR1 MNHEY and CDR2 SVGAGI come from the germline V gene. CDR3 size: 11 residues. The ends were cut back, 8 bases at V and 5 bases at J, with 10 bases in the middle. The DNA of the CDR3 is TGTGCCAGCGGCGCAGGGAACGAGCAGTACTTC. It yields the protein CASGAGNEQYF.

Concerning this clone: Germline is not matched at one junction end, which may reflect a read error. The V and J genes are TRBV9 and TRBJ2-2, with D possibly matching TRBD2 (6 bases). CDR1 is SGDLS, CDR2 YYNGEE, per germline. This CDR3 region has 14 residues. CDR3 in amino acids: CAGRPAGYTGELFF. The CDR3 bases are TGTGCCGGCAGACCGGCGGGGTACACCGGGGAGCTGTTTTTT. Full variable domain (missing parts from reference TRBV9 and TRBJ2-2): DSGVTQTPKHLITATGQRVTLRCSPRSGDLSVYWYQQSLDQGLQFLIQYYNGEERAKGNILERFSAQQFPDLHSELNLSSLELGDSALYFCAGRPAGYTGELFFGEGSRLTVL.

V usage is TRBV7-2 and J usage is TRBJ2-5, with 9 bases matching TRBD1. Germline-derived CDR1 and CDR2 are SGHTA and FQGNSA. With 5 bases clipped from V and 9 bases from J, the junction kept 10 bases outside the gene matches. The CDR3 runs to 14 residues. CDR3 nucleotide sequence: TGTGCCAGCAGCACCACAGGGGGCTTGTTCGCCCAGTACTTC. It is translated as CASSTTGGLFAQYF. The full variable domain, rest sourced from reference TRBV7-2 and TRBJ2-5, is GAGVSQSPSNKVTEKGKDVELRCDPISGHTALYWYRQSLGQGLEFLIYFQGNSAPDKSGLPSDRFSAERTGGSVSTLTIQRTQQEDSAVYLCASSTTGGLFAQYFGPGTRLLVL.

The chain carries TRBV2 and TRBJ2-1; 11 bases fit TRBD1. The CDR3 runs 15 residues. J was trimmed by 4 bases and V by 7 bases; bases with no gene match: 6. Per the germline V gene, CDR1 is SNHLY and CDR2 is FYNNEI. Written as DNA, the CDR3 is TGTGCCAGCAACCCCGGGACAGGGGGGTACAATGAGCAGTTCTTC. This codes for CASNPGTGGYNEQFF. Full variable domain (remainder filled in from reference TRBV2 and TRBJ2-1): EPEVTQTPSHQVTQMGQEVILRCVPISNHLYFYWYRQILGQKVEFLVSFYNNEISEKSEIFDDQFSVERPDGSNFTLKIRSTKLEDSAMYFCASNPGTGGYNEQFFGPGTRLTVL.

The chain couples TRBV6-6 to TRBJ2-1; 8 nucleotides line up with TRBD2. The CDR3 sequence is 15 residues long. Germline loops: CDR1 MNHNY, CDR2 SVGAGI (reference sequence). With V trimmed by 2 bases and J by 7 bases, 7 bases remained unmatched. Here the CDR3 DNA reads TGTGCCAGCAGTTACGCCCGGGGGGGGCAGAATGAGCAGTTCTTC. Its protein is CASSYARGGQNEQFF.

The chain carries TRBV27 and TRBJ2-7; weak D call: TRBD1 (6 bases). The CDR3 runs to 11 residues. V lost 6 bases to trimming and J lost 5 bases, with 8 bases between them. Germline CDR1 MNHEY, CDR2 SMNVEV (reference sequence). The CDR3 sequence is CASRDRNEQYF. For the CDR3, the DNA is TGTGCCAGCAGGGACAGAAACGAGCAGTACTTC.

The CDR3 loop reads CASTGENTGELFF. The CDR3 DNA reads TGTGCCAGCACGGGAGAGAACACCGGGGAGCTGTTTTTT. The chain has TRBV7-9 and TRBJ2-2; the D gene is possibly TRBD2 (6 bases). The CDR3 is made up of 13 amino acids. CDR1 is SEHNR and CDR2 is FQNEAQ in the germline V gene (reference sequence). V was trimmed by 7 bases and J by 1 base, leaving 7 bases between them. The complete variable domain, with remaining parts taken from reference TRBV7-9 and TRBJ2-2, reads DTGVSQNPRHKITKRGQNVTFRCDPISEHNRLYWYRQTLGQGPEFLTYFQNEAQLEKSRLLSDRFSAERPKGSFSTLEIQRTEQGDSAMYLCASTGENTGELFFGEGSRLTVL.

The chain couples TRBV19 to TRBJ2-4; weak D call: TRBD2 (5 bases). V was pared by 5 bases and J by 0 bases, with 14 bases between. CDR1 is LNHDA and CDR2 is SQIVND in the germline V gene (reference sequence). This CDR3 spans 16 amino acids. CDR3 DNA: TGTGCCAGTAGTCCCGGGATTAACCTAGCCAAAAACATTCAGTACTTC. Translating it yields CASSPGINLAKNIQYF.

The CDR3 sequence is CASSLGTANEKLFF. The CDR3 DNA reads TGTGCCAGCAGCTTAGGGACAGCAAATGAAAAACTGTTTTTT. The V and J genes are TRBV7-8 and TRBJ1-4; possible D gene TRBD1, 6 bases. The germline V and J ends were trimmed by 1 base and 5 bases, with 8 bases remaining between them. Germline lookup yields CDR1 SGHVS and CDR2 FQNEAQ. This CDR3 has 14 amino acids. The complete variable domain, with remaining parts taken from reference TRBV7-8 and TRBJ1-4, reads GAGVSQSPRYKVAKRGQDVALRCDPISGHVSLFWYQQALGQGPEFLTYFQNEAQLDKSGLPSDRFFAERPEGSVSTLKIQRTQQEDSAVYLCASSLGTANEKLFFGSGTQLSVL.

This rearrangement joins TRBV7-8 to TRBJ1-1, with D maybe TRBD1 (5 bases). CDR1 and CDR2 (germline): SGHVS, FQNEAQ. This CDR3 region has 15 residues. Trimming removed 7 bases at V and 0 bases at J, with 15 bases between. The CDR3 region is CASTLDGGMNTEAFF. The DNA for the CDR3 is TGTGCCAGCACCCTGGACGGGGGAATGAACACTGAAGCTTTCTTT.

The CDR3 loop is CASSLRTSGGAYDTQYF. CDR3 nucleotides: TGCGCCAGCAGCTTACGGACTAGCGGGGGGGCATATGATACGCAGTATTTT. The V gene is TRBV5-1, the J gene TRBJ2-3; the match to TRBD2 covers 15 bases. The length of the CDR3 is 17 residues. Germline V lookup: CDR1 SGHRS, CDR2 YFSETQ. The junction had 7 bases not matched to a gene; V was cut back by 2 bases and J by 6 bases. The full variable domain, with the rest looked up from reference TRBV5-1 and TRBJ2-3, is KAGVTQTPRYLIKTRGQQVTLSCSPISGHRSVSWYQQTPGQGLQFLFEYFSETQRNKGNFPGRFSGRQFSNSRSEMNVSTLELGDSALYLCASSLRTSGGAYDTQYFGPGTRLTVL.

The chain employs TRBV5-4 and TRBJ2-7; D may match TRBD1 or TRBD2 (5 bases each). Germline CDR1 reads SGHNT; CDR2 reads YYREEE (reference sequence). CDR3 size: 16 residues. V lost 4 bases and J lost 4, with 21 bases in between. In DNA form, the CDR3 reads TGTGCCAGCAGCCCCTCGGGACCATTAGGCCTTTACGAGCAGTACTTC. Amino acid sequence: CASSPSGPLGLYEQYF.